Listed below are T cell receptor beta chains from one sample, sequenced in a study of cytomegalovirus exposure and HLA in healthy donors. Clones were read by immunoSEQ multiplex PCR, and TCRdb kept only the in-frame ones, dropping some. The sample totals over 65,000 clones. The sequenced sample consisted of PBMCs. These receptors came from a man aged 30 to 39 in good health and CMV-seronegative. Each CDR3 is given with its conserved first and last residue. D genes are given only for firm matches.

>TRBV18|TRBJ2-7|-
CASSPWEVGEQYF
TGTGCCAGCTCACCATGGGAGGTGGGCGAGCAGTACTTC
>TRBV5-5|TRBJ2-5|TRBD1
CASSLTGGEETQYF
TGTGCCAGCAGCCTTACAGGGGGCGAAGAGACCCAGTACTTC
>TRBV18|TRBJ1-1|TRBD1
CASSPEGQGVTAFF
TGTGCCAGCTCACCAGAAGGACAGGGAGTCACGGCTTTCTTT
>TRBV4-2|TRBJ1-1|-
CASSQDLLDSEAFF
TGTGCCAGCAGCCAAGACCTTCTGGACAGTGAAGCTTTCTTT
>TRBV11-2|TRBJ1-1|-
CASSRQLNTEAFF
TGTGCCAGCAGCAGACAGTTAAACACTGAAGCTTTCTTT
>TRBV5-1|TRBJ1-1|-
CASSRDTDTEAFF
TGCGCCAGCAGCCGGGACACTGACACTGAAGCTTTCTTT
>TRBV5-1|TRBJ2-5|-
CASSLQRAQETQYF
TGCGCCAGCAGCTTGCAGCGGGCCCAAGAGACCCAGTACTTC
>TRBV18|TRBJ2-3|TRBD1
CASSPTGGFGDTQYF
TGTGCCAGCTCACCGACAGGGGGCTTCGGAGATACGCAGTATTTT
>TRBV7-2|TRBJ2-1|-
CASSLRAGTNEQFF
TGTGCCAGCAGCTTACGGGCGGGTACGAATGAGCAGTTCTTC
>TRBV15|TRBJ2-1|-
CATTTEFNYNEQFF
TGTGCCACCACGACAGAGTTTAACTACAATGAGCAGTTCTTC
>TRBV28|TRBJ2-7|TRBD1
CASSLYVGGQGAYYPSYEQYF
TGTGCCAGCAGTTTATACGTAGGGGGGCAGGGGGCCTACTACCCCTCCTACGAGCAGTACTTC
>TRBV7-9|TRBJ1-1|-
CASSLRGSGGTEAFF
TGTGCCAGCAGCCTCAGGGGTTCGGGGGGCACTGAAGCTTTCTTT
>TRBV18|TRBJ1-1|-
CASSPFYSRDTEAFF
TGTGCCAGCTCACCCTTCTATTCTCGGGACACTGAAGCTTTCTTT
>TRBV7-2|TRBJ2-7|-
CASSPQGLEQYF
TGTGCCAGCAGCCCTCAGGGGTTGGAGCAGTACTTC
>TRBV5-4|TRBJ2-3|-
CASSNGLATDTQYF
TGTGCCAGCAGCAATGGACTTGCTACAGATACGCAGTATTTT